This is a list of T cell receptor beta chains from one sample in a study of regulatory T cells in long-lasting Graves disease. TCRdb redid the calling of the multiplex PCR reads with MiXCR, one entry per CDR3 protein. Among 360,000 or so distinct CDR3 sequences listed, 16% were seen once. These data were likewise used in another study, on T cells in Graves' hyperthyroidism and ophthalmopathy.

The sequences come from peripheral blood mononuclear cells (PBMCs), collected at new diagnosis, from a patient treated with antithyroid drugs. The source of these receptors is a man aged 35 to 55 with Graves disease. The CDR3 runs from the conserved cysteine through the conserved F or W. D genes are given only for firm matches. Size is omitted from some rows. Given values are once, few, many or a class for expanded clones.

TRBD1 16 TRBJ1-2 . TRBV7-2 TGTGCCAGCAGCTTAGTGGTTGGACAGGGGACAGGAGGCTACACCTTC CASSLVVGQGTGGYTF
. 14 TRBJ2-1 many TRBV7-2 TGTGCCAGCAGCAAGGGCCTGAGGGGTGAAGAGCAGTTCTTC CASSKGLRGEEQFF
TRBD1 14 TRBJ2-7 many TRBV19 TGTGCCAGTAGTTCCGGGACAGCCTCCTACGAGCAGTACTTC CASSSGTASYEQYF
TRBD1 13 TRBJ2-7 many TRBV2 TGTGCCAGCAGTGTGGGACAGATCTACGAGCAGTACTTC CASSVGQIYEQYF
TRBD1 13 TRBJ1-1 many TRBV20-1 TGCAGTGCTAGACATACAGGGGGAACTGAAGCTTTCTTT CSARHTGGTEAFF
TRBD1 14 TRBJ2-5 . TRBV5-6 TGTGCCAGCAGCCAACTGACAGGGGTGGAGACCCAGTACTTC CASSQLTGVETQYF
TRBD1 15 TRBJ1-1 many TRBV6-1 TGTGCCAGCAGCCACCCAGGGGGCTTGGGCACTGAAGCTTTCTTT CASSHPGGLGTEAFF
. 14 TRBJ1-2 once TRBV15 TGTGCCACCAGCAGACCGGGGGGGACCTATGGCTACACCTTC CATSRPGGTYGYTF
TRBD2 18 TRBJ2-2 many TRBV7-3 TGTGCCAGCAGCTTAAGCGGGGGGGCCGTTCGCAACACCGGGGAGCTGTTTTTT CASSLSGGAVRNTGELFF
TRBD2 17 TRBJ2-3 many TRBV20-1 TGCAGTGCCGGATGGACTAGCGTATACTCTAGCACAGATACGCAGTATTTT CSAGWTSVYSSTDTQYF
. 15 TRBJ2-5 many TRBV24-1 TGTGCCACCAGTGACTCTCCCAGGGGCCGAGAGACCCAGTACTTC CATSDSPRGRETQYF
. 14 TRBJ1-5 many TRBV30 TGTGCCTGGAGTGTTGGGCAGCCCAATCAGCCCCAGCATTTT CAWSVGQPNQPQHF
TRBD2 17 TRBJ2-2 many TRBV7-3 TGTGCCAGCAGCTTGGGGGGGTGGGCGGCGAACACCGGGGAGCTGTTTTTT CASSLGGWAANTGELFF
. 12 TRBJ1-5 many TRBV20-1 TGCAGCGCTCTCTACTCCGATCAGCCCCAGCATTTT CSALYSDQPQHF
. 15 TRBJ2-7 . TRBV20-1 TGCAGTGCTAGAACGGCCAAGGGGGGGGGCTACGAGCAGTACTTC CSARTAKGGGYEQYF
. 13 TRBJ2-1 . TRBV11-3 TGTGCCAGCAGATTAGATCTCTACAATGAGCAGTTCTTC CASRLDLYNEQFF
. 15 TRBJ2-1 . TRBV20-1 TGCAGTGTCACAGGAGGGGGTAGCGGGTACAATGAGCAGTTCTTC CSVTGGGSGYNEQFF
. 13 TRBJ1-2 many TRBV5-1 TGCGCCAGCAGCCTGCAGGGGAACTATGGCTACACCTTC CASSLQGNYGYTF